Below are 10 T cell receptor beta chains sequenced from a single sample in a study of blood T cell repertoires in COVID-19. The method was immunoSEQ multiplex PCR; TCRdb's version includes in-frame clones alone and lacks a portion of them. Of under 100,000 clones in the sample, around nine tenths were seen once. Material: peripheral blood. The receptors derive from a man between 25 and 39 years old with acute or convalescent COVID-19.

This chain uses TRBV10-3 with TRBJ2-7; TRBD2 matches at 12 bases. The V and J ends lost 5 bases and 7 bases, in that order; junction bases with no gene match: 6. The CDR3 has 14 amino acids. CDR1 is ENHRY and CDR2 is SYGVKD in the germline V gene. The CDR3 loop is CAISKTSGSSEQYF. Written as DNA, the CDR3 is TGTGCCATCAGTAAGACTAGCGGGAGTTCGGAGCAGTACTTC.

V usage is TRBV28 and J usage is TRBJ1-1; the match to TRBD1 covers 8 bases. From germline, CDR1 is MDHEN and CDR2 SYDVKM. CDR3 length equals 15 residues. The junction had 8 bases not matched to a gene; V was cut back by 7 bases and J by 1 base. The CDR3 spells CASIYSGGENTEAFF. Here the CDR3 DNA reads TGTGCCAGCATCTATTCAGGGGGCGAGAACACTGAAGCTTTCTTT.

The J gene is TRBJ2-1, the V gene TRBV27; 8 positions match TRBD2. The V and J ends lost 3 bases and 5 bases, in that order; junction bases with no gene match: 15. This CDR3 spans 18 amino acids. Germline CDR1 and CDR2: MNHEY and SMNVEV (reference sequence). The CDR3 region has the DNA TGTGCCAGCAGTTTCCGGTCTCAAGCGGGAGCCCCCCACAATGAGCAGTTCTTC. Amino acids: CASSFRSQAGAPHNEQFF.

About this clone itself: The junction departs from the called germline gene at one end, perhaps through a read error. The chain carries TRBV18 and TRBJ2-7, with 8 positions matching TRBD2. This CDR3 contains 13 residues. Germline V gene data show CDR1 as KGHSH and CDR2 as LQKENI. For the CDR3, the DNA is TGTGCCAGCTCCCGGACTAGCTCCCACGAGCAGTACTTC. It yields the protein CASSRTSSHEQYF.

The chain recombines TRBV2 with TRBJ2-7; TRBD1 matches 8 bases. The junction had 3 bases not matched to a gene; V was cut back by 6 bases and J by 5 bases. Germline values: CDR1 SNHLY, CDR2 FYNNEI. The CDR3 totals 12 residues. The chain's CDR3 is CASRGTGDEQYF. In DNA form, the CDR3 reads TGTGCCAGCAGGGGGACAGGAGACGAGCAGTACTTC.

CDR3 region: CASSHRGPNGYTF. DNA for the CDR3: TGTGCCAGCAGCCACAGGGGCCCGAATGGCTACACCTTC. The genes are TRBV3-1 (or the pseudogene TRBV3-2) and TRBJ1-2; the D gene is possibly TRBD1 (6 bases). The germline gives CDR1 LGHDT, CDR2 YNNKEL (reference sequence). The CDR3 covers 13 residues. The germline V and J ends were trimmed by 3 bases and 6 bases, with 11 bases remaining between them.

This clone was detected only a few times. The chain combines TRBV7-3 with TRBJ2-2; 10 bases agree with TRBD2. Germline CDR1 and CDR2: SGHTA and FQGTGA. V gave up 2 bases and J gave up 5 bases; unmatched junction bases: 2. CDR3 length: 15 amino acids. CDR3 loop: CASSLASGRTGELFF. The CDR3 bases are TGTGCCAGCAGCTTAGCTAGCGGGAGAACCGGGGAGCTGTTTTTT.

The chain has TRBV4-1 and TRBJ2-1; 8 bases are a match to TRBD2. CDR3 size: 16 residues. Germline loops: CDR1 MGHRA, CDR2 YSYEKL. V was pared by 2 bases and J by 2 bases, with 5 bases of the junction left unmatched. CDR3 residues: CASSQLLAEPYNEQFF. The CDR3 nucleotides are TGCGCCAGCAGCCAACTACTAGCGGAACCCTACAATGAGCAGTTCTTC.

V gene TRBV16 combines with J gene TRBJ2-7, with D maybe TRBD1 (5 bases). Germline-derived CDR1 and CDR2 are KGHSY and FQNENV. V was cut by 3 bases and J by 9 bases, with 27 bases left in between. The length of the CDR3 is 17 residues. The CDR3 here is CASSQTIGDSMAQVQYF. The CDR3 DNA is TGTGCCAGCAGCCAGACCATTGGAGACAGTATGGCCCAGGTGCAGTACTTC.

In this sample, this clone turned up once. The chain employs TRBV6-5 and TRBJ2-7, with TRBD2 matching 9 bases. The CDR3 loop spans 14 amino acids. The V gene's germline CDR1 is MNHEY and CDR2 SVGAGI. V gave up 6 bases and J gave up 2 bases; unmatched junction bases: 5. The chain's CDR3 is CASRGTSSAYEQYF. Written as DNA, the CDR3 is TGTGCCAGCAGGGGGACTAGCTCGGCCTACGAGCAGTACTTC.